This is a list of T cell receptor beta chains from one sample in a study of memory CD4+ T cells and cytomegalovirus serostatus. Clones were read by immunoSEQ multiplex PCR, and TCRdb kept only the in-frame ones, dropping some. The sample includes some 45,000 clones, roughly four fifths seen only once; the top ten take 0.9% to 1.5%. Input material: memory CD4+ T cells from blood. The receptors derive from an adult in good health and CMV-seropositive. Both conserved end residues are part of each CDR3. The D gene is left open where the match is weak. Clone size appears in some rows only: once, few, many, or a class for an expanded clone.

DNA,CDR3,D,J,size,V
TGTGCCAGCAGTTCGAGCGGGGGTGCTCGAAATGAGCAGTTCTTC,CASSSSGGARNEQFF,TRBD2,TRBJ2-1,.,TRBV6-6
TGTGCCAGCAAAACCATGGGCCCCACTGAAGCTTTCTTT,CASKTMGPTEAFF,.,TRBJ1-1,.,TRBV6-5
TGCGCCAGCAGCTTTGACAGTACAGATACGCAGTATTTT,CASSFDSTDTQYF,.,TRBJ2-3,.,TRBV5-1
TGTGCCAGCAGCTTAGGGGCCAGCCAAGAGACCCAGTACTTC,CASSLGASQETQYF,.,TRBJ2-5,.,TRBV7-2
TGCAGTGCTGAGGGGGGGGACGAGCAGTACTTC,CSAEGGDEQYF,.,TRBJ2-7,.,TRBV20-1
TGTGCCAGCAGTTTACATGATCCAGCTAACTATGGCTACACCTTC,CASSLHDPANYGYTF,.,TRBJ1-2,.,TRBV28
TGTGCCAGCAGGCCAGCTACAGGGAACACTGAAGCTTTCTTT,CASRPATGNTEAFF,.,TRBJ1-1,once,TRBV27
TGTGCCAGCAGTGAAGCAACACCGGACAGCCACTACACAGATACGCAGTATTTT,CASSEATPDSHYTDTQYF,.,TRBJ2-3,.,TRBV6-1
TGTGCCAGTAGTAACGGACAGGGTGGCTCCTATAATTCACCCCTCCACTTT,CASSNGQGGSYNSPLHF,TRBD1,TRBJ1-6,.,TRBV19
TGTGCCAGCAGCATTGGGGACGGGAGCTACCACACTGAAGCTTTCTTT,CASSIGDGSYHTEAFF,.,TRBJ1-1,.,TRBV7-9
TGTGCCAGCAGCTTAGATAGCCAGGAGCTCTCCTACAATGAGCAGTTCTTC,CASSLDSQELSYNEQFF,.,TRBJ2-1,.,TRBV11-2
TGTGCTAGCAGCGCACTAGCGGGGGGCACAGATACGCAGTATTTT,CASSALAGGTDTQYF,TRBD2,TRBJ2-3,.,TRBV7-7
TGTGCCAGCAGTTCTTACCAGTATAAAATGAACACTGAAGCTTTCTTT,CASSSYQYKMNTEAFF,.,TRBJ1-1,.,TRBV27
TGTGCCAGTAGTATAGGTGGGGGAAACGGATGGACTTTCTTT,CASSIGGGNGWTFF,.,TRBJ1-1,few,TRBV19
TGTGCCATCAGTGAGCGGGACGATGAAAAACTGTTTTTT,CAISERDDEKLFF,.,TRBJ1-4,medium-sized,TRBV10-3
TGTGCCAGCAGTCAAGCGATCCTGAATCAAGAGACCCAGTACTTC,CASSQAILNQETQYF,.,TRBJ2-5,.,TRBV28
TGTGCCAGCAGTGACAGGGCAGCCTATAATTCACCCCTCCACTTT,CASSDRAAYNSPLHF,.,TRBJ1-6,.,TRBV6-1
TGTGCCAGCAGGGTTAGCGGGGGAGAGACCCAGTACTTC,CASRVSGGETQYF,TRBD2,TRBJ2-5,.,TRBV5-8
TGTGCCAGCAGTGAAGGCAGGCGGGACACTTTT,CASSEGRRDTF,.,TRBJ1-6,.,TRBV2
TGTGCCAGTAAAGAAGGCGGGACGACCTACGAGCAGTACTTC,CASKEGGTTYEQYF,.,TRBJ2-7,.,TRBV19
TGTGCCAGCAGCTTATCTGCGGCCTACAATGAGCAGTTCTTC,CASSLSAAYNEQFF,.,TRBJ2-1,few,TRBV11-1
TGCGCCAGCAGCTTGGGAGGGAACACAGATACGCAGTATTTT,CASSLGGNTDTQYF,.,TRBJ2-3,.,TRBV5-1
TGTGCCAGCAGCTTAGGGGATAGGGTTTCGGTTACTGAAGCTTTCTTT,CASSLGDRVSVTEAFF,.,TRBJ1-1,.,TRBV7-6
TGCGCCAGCAGCCAATCTGTCACAGATACGCAGTATTTT,CASSQSVTDTQYF,.,TRBJ2-3,.,TRBV4-1
TGTGCCAGCAGCGGGGACAGGGCAAGCGAGACCCAGTACTTC,CASSGDRASETQYF,TRBD1,TRBJ2-5,.,TRBV5-6
TGTGCCAGCAGCCCTATCCGAGTTCTTAGCAATCAGCCCCAGCATTTT,CASSPIRVLSNQPQHF,.,TRBJ1-5,.,TRBV28
TGTGCCAGCAGCAAGCGGGGGGAAATTCAAGAGACCCAGTACTTC,CASSKRGEIQETQYF,TRBD2,TRBJ2-5,few,TRBV6-5
TGTGCCAGCTCGCAGACAGGGGCCTGGAACACTGAAGCTTTCTTT,CASSQTGAWNTEAFF,TRBD1,TRBJ1-1,.,TRBV18
TGTGCCAGCAGCCTGGACAGGGCAGCGTACGAGCAGTACTTC,CASSLDRAAYEQYF,TRBD1,TRBJ2-7,.,TRBV5-4
TGTGCCAGCAGCCAATTTCGGGGGACCAACTATGGCTACACCTTC,CASSQFRGTNYGYTF,.,TRBJ1-2,.,TRBV14
TGTGCCAGCAGCTCAGGGGCGGGACTAATTTACAATGAGCAGTTCTTC,CASSSGAGLIYNEQFF,.,TRBJ2-1,.,TRBV5-6
TGTGCCAGCAGCTTAGCGCAGCACTACGAGCAGTACTTC,CASSLAQHYEQYF,.,TRBJ2-7,.,TRBV7-2
TGTGCCAGCAGCTCCCTAGGGGGCGCCGGAGCTTTCTTT,CASSSLGGAGAFF,TRBD1,TRBJ1-1,once,TRBV28
TGTGCCAGTAGTATTAATAATATGGGGTTCGGTCAGCCCCAGCATTTT,CASSINNMGFGQPQHF,.,TRBJ1-5,.,TRBV19
TGTGCCAGCAGCAAGGACAGGGGTTTAGGGGAGCAGTACTTC,CASSKDRGLGEQYF,TRBD1,TRBJ2-7,.,TRBV2